This TCR beta chain was sequenced for a study of identical twins. The study, taken as a whole, reports: Memory repertoires lacked the insertion deficit that abundant cord blood beta clonotypes showed. Excess sharing between twins was weaker in beta out-of-frame sequences. Out-of-frame alpha sequences shared by twins were enriched for low generation probability.

The CDR3 contains 15 residues. Germline trimming cut 0 bases from V and 4 bases from J; bases unmatched to any gene: 4. The germline gives CDR1 LGHNA, CDR2 YNFKEQ. This clonotype occurred many times. Its specificity is not known. With template switching, a universal primer site was added, and the cDNA carried unique molecular identifiers. Using its own MiXCR run on the 5' RACE reads, TCRdb lists one record per CDR3 protein. The sample gives about 200,000 distinct CDR3 sequences, about 7.5% of which show up once; less than 2% is in the top ten. The sample also formed part of further work on yellow fever vaccine responses in identical twins.

Sample: memory (CD45RO+) T cells sorted from blood. The chain joins TRBV4-2 to TRBJ2-7; 9 bases line up with TRBD2. This sequence was found in a woman aged 18-29 years in good health. The CDR3 nucleotides are TGTGCCAGCAGCCAAGATAGCGGGAGTAGTTACGAGCAGTACTTC. Protein product: CASSQDSGSSYEQYF.